The 23 T cell receptor beta chains presented below share a single source sample, sequenced in a study of blood T cell repertoires in COVID-19. Sequencing was performed with immunoSEQ multiplex PCR; in TCRdb, only in-frame clones are kept and a portion is missing. The table records approximately 300,000 clones, nearly 90% of them present only once. The source material was PBMCs or T cells enriched from blood (not recorded which). These receptors originate from a woman aged 18-29 years with acute COVID-19.

Only a few counts were recorded for this clone. The CDR3 region has the DNA TGTGCCAGCAGCCCCTACTCAGGAAACACCATATATTTT. This gives the protein CASSPYSGNTIYF. The rearrangement uses TRBV5-4 and TRBJ1-3; D not resolved. This CDR3 comprises 13 residues. The V gene's germline CDR1 is SGHNT and CDR2 YYREEE (reference sequence). V lost 4 bases, J lost 4 bases, and 9 bases lay in between.

This chain joins TRBV6-2 or TRBV6-3 and TRBJ2-3; tentatively, D is TRBD1 (6 bases). Trimming took 6 bases from V and 4 from J, leaving 17 bases between them. The CDR3 totals 15 residues. CDR1 and CDR2 (germline): MNHEY, SVGEGT. In DNA form, the CDR3 reads TGTGCCAGCAGCTTTGCGGACAGAAGCCCAGATACGCAGTATTTT. As protein: CASSFADRSPDTQYF.

This sequence joins TRBV11-3 and TRBJ1-1; TRBD1 aligns across 9 bases. With 4 bases clipped from V and 3 bases from J, the junction kept 3 bases outside the gene matches. The CDR3 spans 14 residues. Germline lookup yields CDR1 SGHNT and CDR2 YENEEA. CDR3 protein: CASSSTGGDTEAFF. CDR3 coding DNA: TGTGCCAGCAGCTCGACAGGGGGTGACACTGAAGCTTTCTTT.

This chain joins TRBV19 and TRBJ1-2, with 8 bases identical to TRBD1. This CDR3 contains 15 residues. J was trimmed by 9 bases and V by 2 bases; bases with no gene match: 11. Germline assignment: CDR1 LNHDA and CDR2 SQIVND (reference sequence). CDR3 region: CASSISPGGSFSYTF. The CDR3 DNA is TGTGCCAGTAGTATAAGCCCAGGGGGCTCCTTTAGCTACACCTTC.

This CDR3 reads CASSLEDSLRNTEAFF. CDR3 in DNA: TGTGCCAGCAGCTTGGAGGACAGTCTTCGGAACACTGAAGCTTTCTTT. This rearrangement joins TRBV5-6 to TRBJ1-1; weak D call: TRBD1 (6 bases). Germline CDR1 reads SGHDT; CDR2 reads YYEEEE. Trimming left V 0 bases short and J 1 base short, with 13 bases between. This CDR3 is built from 16 residues. Supplemented by reference TRBV5-6 and TRBJ1-1, the full variable domain reads DAGVTQSPTHLIKTRGQQVTLRCSPKSGHDTVSWYQQALGQGPQFIFQYYEEEERQRGNFPDRFSGHQFPNYSSELNVNALLLGDSALYLCASSLEDSLRNTEAFFGQGTRLTVV.

The V call is TRBV7-2, the J call TRBJ2-7; 9 bases match TRBD2. CDR1 SGHTA and CDR2 FQGNSA come from the germline V gene. The CDR3 contains 19 residues. Unmatched junction bases numbered 17, after V lost 5 bases and J lost 0 bases. The CDR3 DNA is TGTGCCAGCAGCCCCGGTATGGAGGCTAGCGGGATTCCCTCCTACGAGCAGTACTTC. Amino acids: CASSPGMEASGIPSYEQYF.

Of note for this clone: This specimen includes other DNA sequences encoding the same CDR3. V is TRBV10-3 and J is TRBJ2-7; TRBD1 aligns across 7 bases. The CDR3 spans 14 residues. Trimming at V came to 0 bases and at J to 3 bases, leaving 2 bases not matched to a gene. Per the germline V gene, CDR1 is ENHRY and CDR2 is SYGVKD. CDR3 protein: CAISESGTVYEQYF. Here the CDR3 DNA reads TGTGCCATCAGTGAGTCAGGGACAGTCTACGAGCAGTACTTC.

This chain joins TRBV4-2 and TRBJ2-5; D remains unclear. This CDR3 comprises 15 residues. Germline CDR1 LGHNA, CDR2 YNFKEQ. V lost 0 bases to trimming and J lost 0 bases, with 8 bases between them. This CDR3 is CASSQDRRDQETQYF. CDR3 nucleotides: TGTGCCAGCAGCCAAGATCGCCGAGACCAAGAGACCCAGTACTTC.

The V call is TRBV12-2, the J call TRBJ2-7; the D call of TRBD2 is as the table states it, not checked on the DNA. TRBV12-2 is designated a pseudogene. The CDR3 contains 17 residues. The CDR3: CASRLAGRLAGADEQYF. CDR3 in DNA: TGTGCAAGTCGCTTAGCAGGTCGGTTAGCGGGAGCTGACGAGCAGTACTTC.

The V gene is TRBV5-1, the J gene TRBJ1-5, with 8 bases fitting TRBD1. This CDR3 has 16 residues. CDR1 and CDR2 from the germline V gene are SGHRS and YFSETQ. Trimming removed 4 bases from V and 3 bases from J; junction bases left unmatched: 9. CDR3 amino acids: CASSLGGTGPNQPQHF. The DNA of the CDR3 is TGCGCCAGCAGCCTGGGGGGGACAGGCCCCAATCAGCCCCAGCATTTT.

The J gene is TRBJ1-2, the V gene TRBV18; D not certain. CDR1 and CDR2 (germline): KGHSH, LQKENI. Trimming removed 2 bases at V and 9 bases at J, with 4 bases between. The CDR3 contains 10 residues. The CDR3 DNA reads TGTGCCAGCTCACCATCAAGCTACACCTTC. Encoded protein: CASSPSSYTF.

The J gene is TRBJ2-1, the V gene TRBV4-1, with TRBD2 as a possible D gene (5 bases). The CDR3 has 15 amino acids. The V gene's germline CDR1 is MGHRA and CDR2 YSYEKL. Trimming shortened V by 2 bases and J by 8 bases, and 16 bases separated the two germline ends. The CDR3 sequence: CASSQPLLGLDEQFF. The CDR3 DNA sequence: TGCGCCAGCAGCCAACCGTTACTAGGCCTCGATGAGCAGTTCTTC.

The J gene is TRBJ2-2, the V gene TRBV6-5; 8 nucleotides match TRBD2. After removal of 8 bases from V and 6 bases from J, the junction contained 11 bases not matched to a gene. The CDR3 runs to 15 residues. Germline assignment: CDR1 MNHEY and CDR2 SVGAGI. CDR3 sequence (DNA): TGTGCCAGCGATATCACCGGGGGGGCGGCCGGGGAGCTGTTTTTT. This sequence encodes CASDITGGAAGELFF.

The chain couples TRBV11-3 to TRBJ2-1; no clear D. The CDR3 has 14 amino acids. Germline values: CDR1 SGHNT, CDR2 YENEEA. Trimming removed 0 bases from V and 4 bases from J, with 7 bases in between. The CDR3 is CASSLDLRYNEQFF. CDR3 bases: TGTGCCAGCAGCTTAGATCTACGTTACAATGAGCAGTTCTTC.

The chain links TRBV20-1 to TRBJ1-6, with a possible D match to TRBD1 (6 bases). This CDR3 is built from 11 residues. Trimming took off 6 bases at V and 10 bases at J, with 10 bases between the two ends. Germline CDR1 is DFQATT and CDR2 is SNEGSKA (reference sequence). CDR3 loop: CSAKGGSPLHF. In DNA, the CDR3 is TGCAGTGCCAAAGGGGGATCACCCCTCCACTTT.

The chain links TRBV9 to TRBJ1-2, with D unresolved. CDR1 and CDR2 (germline): SGDLS, YYNGEE. This CDR3 has 14 residues. V was clipped by 4 bases and J by 1 base, with 11 bases between them. In nucleotides, the CDR3 is TGTGCCAGCAGCCCAGGACTGTTTAACTATGGCTACACCTTC. Translating gives CASSPGLFNYGYTF.

The rearrangement joins TRBV29-1 to TRBJ2-1, with 12 bases lining up with TRBD2. CDR3 size: 15 residues. Germline CDR1 is SQVTM and CDR2 is ANQGSEA. The ends lost 4 bases at V and 1 base at J; junction bases unmatched: 2. CDR3 amino acids: CSVATSGRSYNEQFF. The DNA for the CDR3 is TGCAGCGTTGCGACTAGCGGGAGATCCTACAATGAGCAGTTCTTC.

The chain uses TRBV29-1 and TRBJ2-7, with D possibly matching TRBD1 (6 bases). The V gene lost 4 bases and the J gene lost 6 bases, with 19 bases spanning the gap. The CDR3 is made up of 14 amino acids. Germline V CDR1 and CDR2: SQVTM, ANQGSEA. Here the CDR3 DNA reads TGCAGCGTTGCCGTCCGGGACACCCGGAGCGAGCAGTACTTC. Translation gives CSVAVRDTRSEQYF.

The chain employs TRBV5-4 and TRBJ1-2; D may be TRBD1 (6 bases). Germline V gene lookup returns CDR1 SGHNT and CDR2 YYREEE (reference sequence). V lost 4 bases to trimming and J lost 2 bases, with 12 bases between them. This CDR3 spans 14 amino acids. The DNA for the CDR3 is TGTGCCAGCAGCCTTGTGGGGGCCAACTATGGCTACACCTTC. Residues: CASSLVGANYGYTF.

This clone occurred once. The genes are TRBV9 and TRBJ2-1; maybe TRBD2 (7 bases). Trimming removed 4 bases at V and 2 bases at J, with 16 bases between. CDR3 size: 16 residues. Germline CDR1 and CDR2: SGDLS and YYNGEE. The CDR3 coding sequence is TGTGCCAGCAGCCCCTCAAGCGGGACACCCTACAATGAGCAGTTCTTC. Residues: CASSPSSGTPYNEQFF.

The chain recombines TRBV19 with TRBJ2-3; 8 nucleotides match TRBD2. This CDR3 region has 16 residues. Germline V gene sequence: CDR1 LNHDA, CDR2 SQIVND (reference sequence). V was clipped by 1 base and J by 2 bases; unmatched bases: 5. The CDR3 DNA sequence: TGTGCCAGTAGTATAGCTCCTAGCGGGCACACAGATACGCAGTATTTT. Translated: CASSIAPSGHTDTQYF.

The chain carries TRBV28 and TRBJ1-2; 9 nucleotides line up with TRBD1. Looked up from germline, CDR1 is MDHEN and CDR2 is SYDVKM. The CDR3 spans 17 residues. The V and J ends lost 7 bases and 0 bases, in that order; junction bases with no gene match: 12. CDR3 sequence (DNA): TGTGCCAGCACCGTAGGGGACAGGGACACAGCTAACTATGGCTACACCTTC. Its translation: CASTVGDRDTANYGYTF.

V and J are TRBV6-6 and TRBJ2-3, with 11 bases aligning to TRBD2. The CDR3 is 14 residues long. The V gene end was trimmed by 5 bases and the J gene end by 3 bases; junction bases not matched to a gene: 1. The germline V gene has CDR1 MNHNY and CDR2 SVGAGI (reference sequence). The CDR3 bases are TGTGCCAGCAGTGGGACTAGCGGTACAGATACGCAGTATTTT. Residues: CASSGTSGTDTQYF.